One and the same sample provided the 16 T cell receptor beta chains below, sequenced in a study of cytomegalovirus exposure and HLA in healthy donors. The PCR used 60 Vbeta and 13 Jbeta primers. Sequenced by immunoSEQ multiplex PCR; TCRdb stores in-frame clones only, minus some. Altogether roughly 170,000 clones are present, roughly 84% being singletons, with the ten largest covering approximately 1.2%. The sequencing input was PBMCs. These receptors came from a girl aged 2 to 9 in good health and CMV-seropositive.

This chain links TRBV5-4 with TRBJ2-6; TRBD1 aligns across 9 bases. CDR1 and CDR2 from the germline V gene are SGHNT and YYREEE (reference sequence). The CDR3 contains 17 residues. V shed 1 base and J 2 bases; nucleotides not matched to a gene: 4. This CDR3 is CASSLTGGPPGANVLTF. Here the CDR3 DNA reads TGTGCCAGCAGCTTGACAGGGGGCCCACCTGGGGCCAACGTCCTGACTTTC.

Comment on this clone: The same CDR3 is also encoded by other DNA sequences in this sample. The J gene is TRBJ2-5, the V gene TRBV9; D might be TRBD2 (6 bases). The CDR3 is 13 residues long. The V gene lost 0 bases and the J gene lost 4 bases, with 7 bases spanning the gap. Germline V gene lookup returns CDR1 SGDLS and CDR2 YYNGEE. The CDR3 reads CASSVGGGETQYF. CDR3 DNA sequence: TGTGCCAGCAGCGTAGGGGGAGGAGAGACCCAGTACTTC.

This chain connects TRBV11-3 to TRBJ2-1; TRBD2 agrees at 9 bases. The CDR3 is 15 residues long. From germline, CDR1 is SGHNT and CDR2 YENEEA. V trimming: 1 base; J trimming: 7 bases; junction bases outside the gene matches: 5. The CDR3 reads CASSLASLAGNEQFF. The CDR3 DNA follows: TGTGCCAGCAGCTTAGCCTCCCTAGCGGGGAATGAGCAGTTCTTC.

The chain has TRBV30 and TRBJ1-5; 7 bases are shared with TRBD1. Trimming took 2 bases from V and 6 from J; bases not matched to a gene: 13. This CDR3 comprises 16 residues. From germline, CDR1 is GTSNPN and CDR2 SVGIG (reference sequence). The CDR3 loop is CAWSPGIRGHGQPQHF. The CDR3 nucleotides read TGTGCCTGGAGTCCGGGGATTAGGGGGCACGGTCAGCCCCAGCATTTT.

This chain links TRBV7-9 with TRBJ2-7; 7 bases map to TRBD2. V shed 3 bases and J 1 base; nucleotides not matched to a gene: 3. CDR3 length equals 14 residues. Germline V gives CDR1 SEHNR, CDR2 FQNEAQ (reference sequence). CDR3 nucleotides: TGTGCCAGCAGCTTGGGAGGGATGTCCTACGAGCAGTACTTC. It yields the protein CASSLGGMSYEQYF.

Only one count was recorded for this clone. The J gene is TRBJ1-1, the V gene TRBV5-4; D is undetermined. The germline V gene has CDR1 SGHNT and CDR2 YYREEE (reference sequence). V dropped 4 bases and J dropped 4 bases, with 14 bases sitting between them. This CDR3 spans 14 amino acids. The chain's CDR3 is CASSRGERGTEAFF. CDR3 DNA: TGTGCCAGCAGCCGCGGCGAACGGGGCACTGAAGCTTTCTTT.

The chain joins TRBV19 to TRBJ1-2, with TRBD1 matching over 7 bases. CDR1 LNHDA and CDR2 SQIVND come from the germline V gene (reference sequence). V gave up 5 bases and J gave up 0 bases; unmatched junction bases: 3. This CDR3 comprises 14 residues. The chain's CDR3 is CASSRTGPNYGYTF. CDR3 sequence (DNA): TGTGCCAGTAGTCGGACAGGCCCTAACTATGGCTACACCTTC.

The chain has TRBV6-5 and TRBJ2-1, with D perhaps matching TRBD2 (6 bases). The CDR3 is 14 residues long. Trimming removed 5 bases from V and 4 bases from J, with 12 bases in between. CDR1 is MNHEY and CDR2 is SVGAGI in the germline V gene. The CDR3 DNA sequence: TGTGCCAGCAGTGGAGGGACGGAGTACAATGAGCAGTTCTTC. Translation: CASSGGTEYNEQFF.

The genes are TRBV5-6 and TRBJ2-2; D may be TRBD2 (7 bases). The V gene lost 1 base and the J gene lost 5 bases, with 12 bases spanning the gap. CDR1 and CDR2 from the germline V gene are SGHDT and YYEEEE. The CDR3 spans 15 residues. CDR3 region: CASSLRGARTGELFF. CDR3 sequence (DNA): TGTGCCAGCAGCTTGCGGGGGGCGCGGACCGGGGAGCTGTTTTTT.

The CDR3 region is CASSGRGDPGGNYGYTF. CDR3 bases: TGTGCCAGCAGCGGAAGAGGTGACCCCGGAGGAAACTATGGCTACACCTTC. The rearrangement joins TRBV9 to TRBJ1-2; D gene unclear. The CDR3 length is 17 residues. The V end was cut by 3 bases, the J end by 2 bases, with 20 bases between. CDR1 is SGDLS, CDR2 YYNGEE, per germline.

The rearrangement links TRBV4-2 to TRBJ2-2; a possible D gene is TRBD1 (5 bases). The V end was cut by 1 base, the J end by 3 bases, with 9 bases between. The CDR3 consists of 15 residues. Germline values: CDR1 LGHNA, CDR2 YNFKEQ. The CDR3 is CASSQGQGHTGELFF. CDR3 DNA sequence: TGTGCCAGCAGCCAAGGGCAGGGCCACACCGGGGAGCTGTTTTTT.

This chain joins TRBV10-3 and TRBJ1-3; D perhaps matches TRBD1 (6 bases). This CDR3 has 13 residues. The germline gives CDR1 ENHRY, CDR2 SYGVKD. V was shortened by 4 bases and J by 3 bases, with 7 bases between the two germline ends. The DNA for the CDR3 is TGTGCCATCAGTGGAGGGGGTGGAAACACCATATATTTT. Translation gives CAISGGGGNTIYF.

This chain connects TRBV27 to TRBJ1-5, with D perhaps matching TRBD1 (5 bases). Germline-derived CDR1 and CDR2 are MNHEY and SMNVEV (reference sequence). With 3 bases removed from V and 6 bases from J, the gap between germline ends came to 15 bases. This CDR3 has 15 residues. The DNA of the CDR3 is TGTGCCAGCAGTTTGGTCAGGGATAGAGGTCAGCCCCAGCATTTT. Encoded protein: CASSLVRDRGQPQHF.

A single count supports this clone. The chain combines TRBV4-2 with TRBJ1-5; 8 bases align to TRBD1. The CDR3 length is 15 residues. Losses at the gene ends were 3 bases for V and 5 bases for J; bases not matched to a gene: 6. Germline values: CDR1 LGHNA, CDR2 YNFKEQ. CDR3 coding DNA: TGTGCCAGCAGCCACCCGGACAGGGTGGATCAGCCCCAGCATTTT. Its translation: CASSHPDRVDQPQHF.

This CDR3 reads CASSLDSNAGGASYNEQFF. The CDR3 nucleotides read TGTGCCAGCAGCTTAGATTCGAATGCAGGTGGGGCGTCCTACAATGAGCAGTTCTTC. The chain combines TRBV11-3 with TRBJ2-1; D may be TRBD1 (5 bases). This CDR3 has 19 amino acids. Germline loops: CDR1 SGHNT, CDR2 YENEEA. Trimming cost V 0 bases and J 1 base, with 19 bases left between them.

V is TRBV10-3 and J is TRBJ1-1, with TRBD1 identical over 11 bases. The CDR3 has 15 amino acids. After removal of 8 bases from V and 1 base from J, the junction contained 6 bases not matched to a gene. The germline V gene encodes CDR1 ENHRY and CDR2 SYGVKD. The CDR3 is CAIQRTGGQNTEAFF. For the CDR3, the DNA is TGTGCCATCCAGCGGACAGGGGGCCAGAACACTGAAGCTTTCTTT.